The 15 T cell receptor beta chains reported below all come from one sample, sequenced in a study of blood T cell repertoires in COVID-19. Profiled with immunoSEQ multiplex PCR; TCRdb holds only in-frame clones, not every one. The sample carries 100,000 to 150,000 clones, around nine tenths recorded once. Sequencing was performed on peripheral blood. Every receptor here comes from a man aged 65-85 years with active COVID-19.

CDR3 coding DNA: TGTGCCAGCAGCCAAGACGGCGGAGAGACCCAGTACTTC. It codes for CASSQDGGETQYF. This chain joins TRBV3-1 (or the pseudogene TRBV3-2) and TRBJ2-5, with D hard to call. Per the germline V gene, CDR1 is LGHDT and CDR2 is YNNKEL (reference sequence). CDR3 size: 13 residues. Trimming pared 0 bases from V and 4 bases from J, leaving 6 bases between.

This clone was detected only once. The chain links TRBV3-1 (or the pseudogene TRBV3-2) to TRBJ2-7; D unclear. This CDR3 contains 14 residues. The germline gives CDR1 LGHDT, CDR2 YNNKEL (reference sequence). Deletions cut 4 bases from V and 0 bases from J, with 10 bases between. The CDR3 protein is CASSPGPSSYEQYF. CDR3 bases: TGTGCCAGCAGCCCAGGCCCGAGCTCCTACGAGCAGTACTTC.

The chain links TRBV18 to TRBJ2-1; the match to TRBD1 covers 9 bases. Germline loops: CDR1 KGHSH, CDR2 LQKENI. The trim removed 3 bases at V and 9 bases at J, leaving 9 bases unmatched. CDR3 size: 15 residues. The CDR3: CASSPTGTGLVEQFF. CDR3 sequence (DNA): TGTGCCAGCTCACCCACCGGGACAGGGCTCGTTGAGCAGTTCTTC.

The chain recombines TRBV12-3 or TRBV12-4 with TRBJ1-5; D ambiguous. The CDR3 has 13 amino acids. V was shortened by 3 bases and J by 1 base, with 4 bases between the two germline ends. The CDR3 spells CASSFQSNQPQHF. The DNA for the CDR3 is TGTGCCAGCAGTTTCCAAAGCAATCAGCCCCAGCATTTT.

The V gene is TRBV28, the J gene TRBJ2-1, with a tentative D call TRBD2 (6 bases). Trimming stripped 10 bases from V and 0 bases from J, with 13 bases between. CDR1 is MDHEN, CDR2 SYDVKM, per germline. This CDR3 contains 14 residues. This chain's CDR3 is CATRAGGSYNEQFF. CDR3 DNA: TGTGCCACCCGCGCCGGGGGCTCCTACAATGAGCAGTTCTTC.

This clone was detected a few times. J is TRBJ2-2 and V is TRBV3-1 (or the pseudogene TRBV3-2); TRBD2 aligns across 7 bases. The CDR3 loop spans 15 amino acids. Germline CDR1 LGHDT, CDR2 YNNKEL (reference sequence). The V segment lost 4 bases and the J segment 4 bases; nucleotides outside the gene matches: 6. The CDR3 region has the DNA TGTGCCAGCAGCCCCGGGACTACCACCACCGGGGAGCTGTTTTTT. Translated, it gives CASSPGTTTTGELFF.

The chain links TRBV9 to TRBJ1-1; 7 bases fit TRBD1. The germline gives CDR1 SGDLS, CDR2 YYNGEE. This CDR3 has 17 residues. Germline trimming cut 3 bases from V and 5 bases from J; bases unmatched to any gene: 16. As DNA, the CDR3 is TGTGCCAGCAGCGCCGGCCCCAGGAGGGACAGCAGGACTGAAGCTTTCTTT. Its protein is CASSAGPRRDSRTEAFF.

The genes are TRBV4-1 and TRBJ2-1; TRBD2 matches at 10 bases. Trimming took 6 bases from V and 0 from J; bases not matched to a gene: 2. The CDR3 has 15 residues. CDR1 and CDR2 from the germline V gene are MGHRA and YSYEKL. The CDR3 region has the DNA TGCGCCAGCAGTCCTAGCGGGAGCTCCTACAATGAGCAGTTCTTC. This gives the protein CASSPSGSSYNEQFF.

The V and J genes are TRBV30 and TRBJ2-7; 10 bases map to TRBD2. Unmatched junction bases numbered 4, after V lost 1 base and J lost 4 bases. CDR3 length: 14 residues. Germline CDR1 is GTSNPN and CDR2 is SVGIG (reference sequence). Written as DNA, the CDR3 is TGTGCCTGGAGTGAGCGGGAGGGCCGGTACGAGCAGTACTTC. Its translation is CAWSEREGRYEQYF.

V usage is TRBV24-1 and J usage is TRBJ2-1, with 9 bases lining up with TRBD1. The germline gives CDR1 KGHDR, CDR2 SFDVKD. The CDR3 contains 14 residues. With 3 bases clipped from V and 8 bases from J, the junction kept 4 bases outside the gene matches. The CDR3 sequence is CATSDPGTGYEQFF. The CDR3, as DNA: TGTGCCACCAGTGATCCCGGGACAGGGTATGAGCAGTTCTTC.

The chain is built from TRBV4-1 and TRBJ2-7, with a tentative D call TRBD2 (5 bases). Germline CDR1 reads MGHRA; CDR2 reads YSYEKL. Between the trimmed V and J ends, which lost 3 bases and 4 bases, there was a span of 19 bases. This CDR3 contains 16 residues. The CDR3 DNA follows: TGCGCCAGCAGCCAGGCCGTGGTGGGCTGGGAGTACGAGCAGTACTTC. Amino acids: CASSQAVVGWEYEQYF.

V is TRBV6-5 and J is TRBJ2-7; 9 nucleotides line up with TRBD1. Looked up from germline, CDR1 is MNHEY and CDR2 is SVGAGI. The CDR3 has 14 amino acids. Germline trimming cut 6 bases from V and 12 bases from J; bases unmatched to any gene: 15. This CDR3 reads CASRPRTGDLFGYF. The CDR3 DNA reads TGTGCCAGCAGACCTCGGACAGGGGACCTGTTTGGGTACTTC.

This clone was counted only a few times. V is TRBV2 and J is TRBJ2-7; D is possibly TRBD2 (5 bases). Trimming left V 4 bases short and J 2 bases short, with 9 bases between. The CDR3 length is 13 residues. CDR1 is SNHLY, CDR2 FYNNEI, per germline. The CDR3 DNA reads as TGTGCCAGCAGTGGCGGGCGGACCTACGAGCAGTACTTC. It encodes CASSGGRTYEQYF.

This clone was observed a single time. J is TRBJ1-2 and V is TRBV9, with 10 bases aligning to TRBD1. This CDR3 has 15 residues. Germline V CDR1 and CDR2: SGDLS, YYNGEE. The V segment lost 2 bases and the J segment 8 bases; nucleotides outside the gene matches: 9. CDR3 protein: CASSVRDRGPGGYTF. The CDR3 DNA sequence: TGTGCCAGCAGCGTCCGGGACAGGGGCCCCGGAGGCTACACCTTC.

The rearrangement uses TRBV18 and TRBJ2-7; the match to TRBD1 covers 12 bases. This CDR3 has 16 amino acids. The J segment lost 3 bases and the V segment lost 6 bases, leaving 9 bases of the junction unmatched. The germline CDR1 and CDR2 sequences are KGHSH and LQKENI. The CDR3 loop reads CASSSGGQGARYEQYF. In DNA, the CDR3 is TGTGCCAGCTCGTCGGGGGGACAGGGGGCGCGCTACGAGCAGTACTTC.